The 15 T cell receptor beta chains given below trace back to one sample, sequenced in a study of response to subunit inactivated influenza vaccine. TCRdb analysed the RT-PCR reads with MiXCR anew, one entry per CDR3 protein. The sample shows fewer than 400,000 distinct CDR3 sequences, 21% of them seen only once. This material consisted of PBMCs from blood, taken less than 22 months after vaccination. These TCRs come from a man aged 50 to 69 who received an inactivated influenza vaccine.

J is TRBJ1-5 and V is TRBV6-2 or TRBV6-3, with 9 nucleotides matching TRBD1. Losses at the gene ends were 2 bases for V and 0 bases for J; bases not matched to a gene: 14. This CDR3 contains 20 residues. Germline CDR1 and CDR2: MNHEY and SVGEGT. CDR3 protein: CASSYISGQGLNNSNQPQHF. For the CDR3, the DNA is TGTGCCAGCAGTTACATCTCGGGACAGGGCCTAAATAATAGCAATCAGCCCCAGCATTTT.

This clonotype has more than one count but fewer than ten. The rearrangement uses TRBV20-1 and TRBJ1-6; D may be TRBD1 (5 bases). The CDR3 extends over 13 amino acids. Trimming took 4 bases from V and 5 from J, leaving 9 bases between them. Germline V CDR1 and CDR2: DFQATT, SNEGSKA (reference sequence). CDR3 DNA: TGCAGTGCTACAGGGAGTGATAATTCACCCCTCCACTTT. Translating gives CSATGSDNSPLHF.

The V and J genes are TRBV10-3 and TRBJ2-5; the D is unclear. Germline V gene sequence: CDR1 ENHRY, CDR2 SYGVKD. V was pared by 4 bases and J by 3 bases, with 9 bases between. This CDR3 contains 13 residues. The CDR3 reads CAISVTREETQYF. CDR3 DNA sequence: TGTGCCATCAGTGTGACCAGAGAAGAGACCCAGTACTTC.

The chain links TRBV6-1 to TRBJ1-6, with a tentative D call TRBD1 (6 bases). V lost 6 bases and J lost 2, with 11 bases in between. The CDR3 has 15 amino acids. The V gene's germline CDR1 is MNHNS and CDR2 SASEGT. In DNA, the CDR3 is TGTGCCAGCAGGTTTACAGGGACCTATAATTCACCCCTCCACTTT. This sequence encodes CASRFTGTYNSPLHF.

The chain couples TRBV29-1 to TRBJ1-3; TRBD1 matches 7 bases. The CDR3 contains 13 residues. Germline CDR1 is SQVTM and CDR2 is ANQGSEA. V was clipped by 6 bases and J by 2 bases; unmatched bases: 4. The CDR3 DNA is TGCAGCGTACGACAGGGCGCTGGAAACACCATATATTTT. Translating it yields CSVRQGAGNTIYF.

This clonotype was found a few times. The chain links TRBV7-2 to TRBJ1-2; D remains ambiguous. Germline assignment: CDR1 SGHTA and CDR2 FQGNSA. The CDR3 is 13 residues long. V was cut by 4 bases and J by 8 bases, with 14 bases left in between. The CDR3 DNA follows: TGTGCCAGCAGCTACCGGCAGGACGTCGGCTACACCTTC. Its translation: CASSYRQDVGYTF.

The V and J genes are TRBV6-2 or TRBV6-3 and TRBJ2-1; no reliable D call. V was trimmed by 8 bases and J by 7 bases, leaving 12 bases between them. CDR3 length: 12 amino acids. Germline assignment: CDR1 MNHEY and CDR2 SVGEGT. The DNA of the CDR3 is TGTGCCAGCCTATCTCAGGTGAATGAGCAGTTCTTC. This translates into CASLSQVNEQFF.

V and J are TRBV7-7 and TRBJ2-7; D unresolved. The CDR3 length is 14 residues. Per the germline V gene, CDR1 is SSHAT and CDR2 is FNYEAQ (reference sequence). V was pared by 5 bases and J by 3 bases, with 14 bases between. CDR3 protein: CASSPQVQSYEQYF. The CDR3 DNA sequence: TGTGCCAGCAGCCCCCAAGTACAGAGCTACGAGCAGTACTTC.

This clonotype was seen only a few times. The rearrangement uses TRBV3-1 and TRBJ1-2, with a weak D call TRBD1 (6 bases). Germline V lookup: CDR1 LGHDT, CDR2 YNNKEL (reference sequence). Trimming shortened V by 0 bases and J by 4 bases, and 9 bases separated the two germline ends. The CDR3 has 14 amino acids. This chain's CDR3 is CASSQEGTFYGYTF. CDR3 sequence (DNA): TGTGCCAGCAGCCAAGAGGGGACATTCTATGGCTACACCTTC.

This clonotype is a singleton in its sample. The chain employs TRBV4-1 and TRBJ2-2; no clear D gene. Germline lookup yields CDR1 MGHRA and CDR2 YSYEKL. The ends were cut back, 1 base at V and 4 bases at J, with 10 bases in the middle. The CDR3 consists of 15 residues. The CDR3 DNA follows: TGCGCCAGCAGCCAAGGGGCACTTAGCACCGGGGAGCTGTTTTTT. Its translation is CASSQGALSTGELFF.

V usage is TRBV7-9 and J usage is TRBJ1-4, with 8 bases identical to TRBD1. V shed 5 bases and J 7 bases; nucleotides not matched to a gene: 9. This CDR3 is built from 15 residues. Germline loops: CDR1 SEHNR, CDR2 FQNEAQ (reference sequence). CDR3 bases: TGTGCCAGCAGCCGAGCGGCAGGGGGCCGTGAAAAACTGTTTTTT. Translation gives CASSRAAGGREKLFF. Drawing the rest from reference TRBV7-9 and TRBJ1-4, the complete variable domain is DTGVSQNPRHKITKRGQNVTFRCDPISEHNRLYWYRQTLGQGPEFLTYFQNEAQLEKSRLLSDRFSAERPKGSFSTLEIQRTEQGDSAMYLCASSRAAGGREKLFFGSGTQLSVL.

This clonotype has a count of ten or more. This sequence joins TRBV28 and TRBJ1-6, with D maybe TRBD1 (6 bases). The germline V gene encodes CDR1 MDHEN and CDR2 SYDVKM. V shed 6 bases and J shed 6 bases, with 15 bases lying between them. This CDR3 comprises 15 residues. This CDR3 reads CASSRTARSNSPLHF. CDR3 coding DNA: TGTGCCAGCAGCCGGACAGCGAGGAGTAATTCACCCCTCCACTTT.

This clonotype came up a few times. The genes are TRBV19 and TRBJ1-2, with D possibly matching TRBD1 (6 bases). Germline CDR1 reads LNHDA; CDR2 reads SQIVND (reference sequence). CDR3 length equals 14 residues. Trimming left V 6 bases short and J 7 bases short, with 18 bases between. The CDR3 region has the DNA TGTGCCAGTAGCCCGGGACACTCCTTTAGTGGCTACACCTTC. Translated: CASSPGHSFSGYTF.

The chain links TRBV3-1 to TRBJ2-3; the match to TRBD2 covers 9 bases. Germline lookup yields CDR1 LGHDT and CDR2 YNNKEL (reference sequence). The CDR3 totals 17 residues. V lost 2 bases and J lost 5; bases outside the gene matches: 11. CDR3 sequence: CASSQHGRAGGKDTQYF. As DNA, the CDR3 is TGTGCCAGCAGCCAACACGGTCGAGCGGGGGGTAAAGATACGCAGTATTTT.

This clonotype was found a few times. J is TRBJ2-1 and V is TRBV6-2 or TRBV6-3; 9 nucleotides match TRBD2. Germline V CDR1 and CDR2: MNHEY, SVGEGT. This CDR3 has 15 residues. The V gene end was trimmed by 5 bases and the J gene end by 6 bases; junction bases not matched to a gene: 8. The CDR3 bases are TGTGCCAGCAGTCGCAGCCTAGCGGGGTTCAATGAGCAGTTCTTC. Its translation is CASSRSLAGFNEQFF.